These 2 T cell receptor beta chains originate from one sample sequenced in a study of cytotoxic CD8 clonotypes in ibrutinib-treated CLL. The assay was immunoSEQ multiplex PCR, and TCRdb's table has in-frame clones only and misses some. This sample has 110,000 to 150,000 clones, with about 75% found just once. The sample in question was PBMCs, obtained after 24 months of ibrutinib treatment. The receptors stem from a human donor with chronic lymphocytic leukemia.

This clone has at least ten counts. V is TRBV7-6 and J is TRBJ2-1, with 8 bases identical to TRBD2. Per the germline V gene, CDR1 is SGHVS and CDR2 is FNYEAQ. The V gene end was trimmed by 3 bases and the J gene end by 4 bases; junction bases not matched to a gene: 5. The CDR3 consists of 15 residues. The CDR3 reads CASSLGSGDYNEQFF. CDR3 DNA sequence: TGTGCCAGCAGCTTGGGTAGCGGGGATTACAATGAGCAGTTCTTC.

This clone was seen a handful of times. The chain carries TRBV9 and TRBJ2-1; D is tentatively TRBD1 or TRBD2 (5 bases each). CDR1 is SGDLS and CDR2 is YYNGEE in the germline V gene. V shed 0 bases and J shed 4 bases, with 11 bases lying between them. There are 15 residues in the CDR3. The CDR3, as DNA: TGTGCCAGCAGCGTAGTTGAGGGGCCTTACAATGAGCAGTTCTTC. It translates to CASSVVEGPYNEQFF. The variable domain in full, with the rest retrieved from reference TRBV9 and TRBJ2-1, is DSGVTQTPKHLITATGQRVTLRCSPRSGDLSVYWYQQSLDQGLQFLIQYYNGEERAKGNILERFSAQQFPDLHSELNLSSLELGDSALYFCASSVVEGPYNEQFFGPGTRLTVL.